The subject of this entry is one T cell receptor (beta chain). The antigen remains undetermined. Measured with immunoSEQ multiplex PCR; TCRdb has only the in-frame clones, and not every one. This sample has about 24,000 clones, with roughly two thirds found just once. The data stem from a study of tumor-infiltrating lymphocytes in localized non-small cell lung cancer. Study-wide results and caveats: No link was found between tumor T-cell fraction and recurrence-free survival. Available tissue quantity limited TCR sequencing to a patient subset.

The CDR3 is 14 amino acids. Germline V gene data show CDR1 as SGHRS and CDR2 as YFSETQ. V lost 0 bases to trimming and J lost 0 bases, with 4 bases between them. The gene calls are TRBV5-1 and TRBJ2-1; D gene ambiguous. The sequence came from a human donor with non-small cell lung cancer. Sequenced sample: lung tumor tissue. The CDR3 nucleotides are TGCGCCAGCAGCTTGGCCACCTCCTACAATGAGCAGTTCTTC. It specifies CASSLATSYNEQFF.